This is a list of T cell receptor beta chains from one sample in a study of cytomegalovirus exposure and HLA in healthy donors. Repertoires were generated with immunoSEQ multiplex PCR, while TCRdb's copy carries only in-frame clones and drops some. The sample consists of about 94,000 clones, around 68% of them appearing once. Specimen: PBMCs. The receptors here all came from a man aged 25-40 years in good health and CMV-seropositive. CDR3s include the opening cysteine and the closing phenylalanine or tryptophan. The order of the fields is V gene, J gene, D gene, clone size, CDR3 protein, CDR3 DNA. D genes are given only for firm matches. Expanded clones are given a class, and other clones once, few, many or no size at all.

>TRBV27|TRBJ2-2|.|.
CASSLSRTGELFF
TGTGCCAGCAGTTTAAGCCGGACCGGGGAGCTGTTTTTT
>TRBV2|TRBJ1-1|.|.
CASSEGTTTEAFF
TGTGCCAGCAGTGAAGGGACAACCACTGAAGCTTTCTTT
>TRBV7-3|TRBJ2-1|.|once
CASSSGLSSYNEQFF
TGTGCCAGCAGTTCCGGACTTAGCTCCTACAATGAGCAGTTCTTC
>TRBV9|TRBJ2-7|TRBD2|.
CASSVRGGSYEQYF
TGTGCCAGCAGCGTTCGGGGGGGCTCCTACGAGCAGTACTTC
>TRBV5-8|TRBJ1-1|TRBD1|.
CASSTRTGEGRSFF
TGTGCCAGCAGCACCCGGACAGGGGAGGGTAGATCTTTCTTT
>TRBV6-6|TRBJ1-2|TRBD1|.
CASSTGQGNYGYTF
TGTGCCAGCAGCACGGGACAGGGGAACTATGGCTACACCTTC
>TRBV20-1|TRBJ1-2|.|.
CSAGGGTGYTF
TGCAGTGCTGGGGGGGGGACCGGCTACACCTTC
>TRBV9|TRBJ2-3|TRBD2|.
CASSVTSGGSTDTQYF
TGTGCCAGCAGCGTAACTAGCGGGGGGAGCACAGATACGCAGTATTTT
>TRBV19|TRBJ2-7|.|.
CASRGHGLAYEQYF
TGTGCCAGTAGAGGACACGGATTAGCCTACGAGCAGTACTTC
>TRBV4-3|TRBJ1-2|TRBD1|.
CASSQHGTGGFNYVGYTF
TGCGCCAGCAGCCAACATGGGACAGGGGGATTCAACTATGTAGGCTACACCTTC
>TRBV5-1|TRBJ1-2|TRBD1|.
CASSLGGQGARIKGYTF
TGCGCCAGCAGCTTGGGGGGACAGGGGGCGAGGATTAAGGGCTACACCTTC
>TRBV7-8|TRBJ2-3|.|.
CASSFPTGGTDTQYF
TGTGCCAGCAGCTTCCCGACAGGTGGCACAGATACGCAGTATTTT
>TRBV9|TRBJ1-5|.|.
CASSVKGNQPQHF
TGTGCCAGCAGCGTAAAGGGGAATCAGCCCCAGCATTTT
>TRBV6-5|TRBJ1-1|.|.
CASSYSTEKVSTEAFF
TGTGCCAGCAGTTACTCGACAGAAAAGGTGAGCACCGAAGCTTTCTTT
>TRBV10-1|TRBJ2-7|TRBD1|.
CASSGTGVYEQYF
TGCGCCAGCAGTGGTACAGGGGTCTACGAGCAGTACTTC
>TRBV10-2|TRBJ1-2|.|.
CASGRGQFYGYTF
TGCGCCAGCGGCCGAGGACAGTTTTATGGCTACACCTTC
>TRBV6-1|TRBJ2-7|.|.
CASSPQYEQYF
TGTGCCAGCAGTCCTCAGTACGAGCAGTACTTC
>TRBV28|TRBJ2-7|TRBD2|few
CASSLRIGGEGQYF
TGTGCCAGCAGTTTGAGAATTGGCGGGGAGGGGCAGTACTTC
>TRBV6-6|TRBJ1-2|TRBD1|once
CASSFSGTASNYGYTF
TGTGCCAGCAGTTTTTCCGGGACAGCCAGTAACTATGGCTACACCTTC